The present entry profiles one T cell receptor (beta chain) with its context. These data originate in a study of blood T cells in healthy people across ages. With a J-beta primer mix and a sample-barcoded 5' primer, a second PCR ran roughly 7 to 11 cycles. In TCRdb, the 5' RACE reads were re-called with MiXCR into one record per CDR3 protein. The sample lists about 1.6 million distinct CDR3 sequences, roughly 32% seen once, with approximately 10% in the top ten. This CDR3 comprises 15 residues. CDR1 SEHNR and CDR2 FQNEAQ come from the germline V gene (reference sequence). Trimming cost V 3 bases and J 2 bases; bases outside gene matches: 5.

The chain couples TRBV7-9 to TRBJ1-2; the match to TRBD1 covers 8 bases. The sample comprised blood. The clonotype was recovered from a woman between 25 and 40 years old in good health. The CDR3 loop reads CASSFVTGANYGYTF. CDR3 bases: TGTGCCAGCAGCTTTGTGACAGGGGCGAACTATGGCTACACCTTC.